Given below is one T cell receptor beta chain in context. The sample is drawn from a study of control samples from healthy donors and cancer patients. CDR1 and CDR2 from the germline V gene are SQVTM and ANQGSEA. Trimming cost V 5 bases and J 2 bases, with 14 bases left between them. The CDR3 sequence is 14 residues long. Produced via immunoSEQ multiplex PCR; TCRdb's table is partial and in-frame only. The sample lists 350,000 to 450,000 clones, more than 80% seen once, with around 6.5% in the top ten. The chain employs TRBV29-1 and TRBJ2-3, with D perhaps TRBD2 (6 bases). The receptor was derived from a middle-aged man with head and neck cancer. The sequencing sample was made of PBMCs. In DNA form, the CDR3 reads TGCAGCGTTCGTGGGAGGACGTACACAGATACGCAGTATTTT. Translated, it gives CSVRGRTYTDTQYF.